Following are 5 T cell receptor beta chains from one sample sequenced in a study of preoperative IRX-2 immunotherapy in early breast cancer. The repertoire was sequenced with immunoSEQ multiplex PCR; TCRdb's copy has only in-frame clones and lacks some. This table holds approximately 96,000 clones, 86% found once. Described treatment: preoperative locoregional IRX-2 cytokine immunotherapy. The sequencing here drew on tumor tissue, taken after IRX-2 immunotherapy. The source is a human donor with breast cancer.

This chain links TRBV10-3 with TRBJ2-5, with a weak D call TRBD1 (5 bases). CDR1 is ENHRY, CDR2 SYGVKD, per germline. The CDR3 spans 13 residues. V was trimmed by 0 bases and J by 4 bases, leaving 6 bases between them. CDR3 sequence: CAISESGRETQYF. CDR3 DNA sequence: TGTGCCATCAGTGAGTCGGGGCGAGAGACCCAGTACTTC.

This sequence joins TRBV19 and TRBJ1-5; D might be TRBD1 (6 bases). The CDR3 is made up of 16 amino acids. The germline V gene encodes CDR1 LNHDA and CDR2 SQIVND (reference sequence). V lost 5 bases and J 4 bases, leaving 18 bases between the germline ends. The CDR3 reads CASSPPSGQRNQPQHF. As DNA, the CDR3 is TGTGCCAGTAGTCCCCCTTCCGGACAGAGGAATCAGCCCCAGCATTTT.

The chain recombines TRBV11-3 with TRBJ2-3; TRBD1 matches at 7 bases. Trimming cost V 5 bases and J 2 bases; bases outside gene matches: 10. The length of the CDR3 is 16 residues. CDR1 SGHNT and CDR2 YENEEA come from the germline V gene. CDR3 DNA: TGTGCCAGCAGCCTAAGGACAGGCTCCCTCACAGATACGCAGTATTTT. It encodes CASSLRTGSLTDTQYF. The whole variable domain, filled in from reference TRBV11-3 and TRBJ2-3, reads EAGVVQSPRYKIIEKKQPVAFWCNPISGHNTLYWYLQNLGQGPELLIRYENEEAVDDSQLPKDRFSAERLKGVDSTLKIQPAELGDSAVYLCASSLRTGSLTDTQYFGPGTRLTVL.

This clone was recorded a few times. The rearrangement joins TRBV6-8 to TRBJ1-6; D is undetermined. CDR1 and CDR2 (germline): MNHGY, SAAAGT. The CDR3 is 14 residues long. V gave up 5 bases and J gave up 7 bases, with 12 bases separating them. CDR3 amino acids: CASSALTTNSPLHF. The DNA of the CDR3 is TGTGCCAGCAGTGCTCTTACTACGAATTCACCCCTCCACTTT.

The sample holds one count of this clone. The chain joins TRBV30 to TRBJ2-7, with 7 positions matching TRBD2. The V segment lost 2 bases and the J segment 4 bases; nucleotides outside the gene matches: 8. There are 14 residues in the CDR3. Germline values: CDR1 GTSNPN, CDR2 SVGIG (reference sequence). The CDR3 DNA follows: TGTGCCTGGAGTCCCCCGGGAGGAGAATACGAGCAGTACTTC. It translates to CAWSPPGGEYEQYF.